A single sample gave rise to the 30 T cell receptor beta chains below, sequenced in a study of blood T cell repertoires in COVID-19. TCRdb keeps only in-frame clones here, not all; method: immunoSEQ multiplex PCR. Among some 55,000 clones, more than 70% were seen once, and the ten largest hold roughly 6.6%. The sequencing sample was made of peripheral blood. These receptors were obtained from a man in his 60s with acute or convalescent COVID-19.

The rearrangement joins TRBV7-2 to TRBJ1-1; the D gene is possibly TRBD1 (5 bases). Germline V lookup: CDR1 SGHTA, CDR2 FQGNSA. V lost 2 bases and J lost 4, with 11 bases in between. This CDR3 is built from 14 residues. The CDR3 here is CASSLPAGATEAFF. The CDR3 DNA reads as TGTGCCAGCAGCTTACCAGCTGGGGCCACTGAAGCTTTCTTT.

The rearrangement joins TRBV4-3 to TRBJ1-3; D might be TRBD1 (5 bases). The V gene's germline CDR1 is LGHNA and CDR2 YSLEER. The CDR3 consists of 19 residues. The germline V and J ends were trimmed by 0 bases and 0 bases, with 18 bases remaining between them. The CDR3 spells CASSQDPGVDLPSGNTIYF. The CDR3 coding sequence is TGCGCCAGCAGCCAAGATCCGGGGGTCGACCTCCCCTCTGGAAACACCATATATTTT.

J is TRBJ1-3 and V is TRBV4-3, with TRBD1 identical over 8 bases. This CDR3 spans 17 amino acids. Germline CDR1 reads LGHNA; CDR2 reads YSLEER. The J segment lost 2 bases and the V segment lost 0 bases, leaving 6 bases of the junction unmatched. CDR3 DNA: TGCGCCAGCAGCCAAGAGGGTGGGACAGGCGCTGGAAACACCATATATTTT. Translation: CASSQEGGTGAGNTIYF.

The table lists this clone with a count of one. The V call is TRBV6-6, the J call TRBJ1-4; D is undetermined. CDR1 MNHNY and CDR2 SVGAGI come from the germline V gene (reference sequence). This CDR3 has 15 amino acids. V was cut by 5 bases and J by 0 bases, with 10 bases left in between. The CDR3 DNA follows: TGTGCCAGCAGTCATCGAGGTGCAACTAATGAAAAACTGTTTTTT. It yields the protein CASSHRGATNEKLFF.

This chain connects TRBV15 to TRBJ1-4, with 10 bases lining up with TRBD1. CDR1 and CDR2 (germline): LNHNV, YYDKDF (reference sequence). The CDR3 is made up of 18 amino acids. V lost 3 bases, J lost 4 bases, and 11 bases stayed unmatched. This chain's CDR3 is CATSSYPGTGVINEKLFF. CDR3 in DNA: TGTGCCACCAGCAGCTACCCCGGGACAGGGGTCATTAATGAAAAACTGTTTTTT.

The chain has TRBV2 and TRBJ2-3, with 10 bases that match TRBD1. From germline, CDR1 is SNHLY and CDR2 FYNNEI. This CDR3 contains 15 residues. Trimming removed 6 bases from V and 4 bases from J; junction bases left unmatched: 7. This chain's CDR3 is CASRPGTGVADTQYF. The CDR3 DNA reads TGTGCCAGCAGACCCGGGACAGGGGTGGCAGATACGCAGTATTTT.

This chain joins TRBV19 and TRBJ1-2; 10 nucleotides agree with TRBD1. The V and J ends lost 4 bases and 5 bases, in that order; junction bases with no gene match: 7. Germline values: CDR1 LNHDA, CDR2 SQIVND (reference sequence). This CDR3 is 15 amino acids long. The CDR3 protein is CASSTSGTGVYGYTF. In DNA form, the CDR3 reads TGTGCCAGTAGTACTTCCGGGACAGGGGTTTATGGCTACACCTTC.

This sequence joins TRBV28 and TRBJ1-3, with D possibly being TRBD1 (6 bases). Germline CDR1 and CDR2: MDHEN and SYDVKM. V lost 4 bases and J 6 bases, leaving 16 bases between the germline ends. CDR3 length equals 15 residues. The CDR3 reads CASSSQDSPQNTIYF. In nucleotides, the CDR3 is TGTGCCAGCAGTTCCCAGGACAGTCCTCAAAACACCATATATTTT. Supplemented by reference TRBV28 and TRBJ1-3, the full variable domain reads DVKVTQSSRYLVKRTGEKVFLECVQDMDHENMFWYRQDPGLGLRLIYFSYDVKMKEKGDIPEGYSVSREKKERFSLILESASTNQTSMYLCASSSQDSPQNTIYFGEGSWLTVV.

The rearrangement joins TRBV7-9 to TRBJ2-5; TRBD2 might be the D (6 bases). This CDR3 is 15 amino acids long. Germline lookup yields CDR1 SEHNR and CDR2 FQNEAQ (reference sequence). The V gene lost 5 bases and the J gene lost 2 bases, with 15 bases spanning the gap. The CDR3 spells CASSPRRDGQETQYF. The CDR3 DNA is TGTGCCAGCAGCCCCCGGCGGGACGGGCAAGAGACCCAGTACTTC. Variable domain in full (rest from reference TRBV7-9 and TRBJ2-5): DTGVSQNPRHKITKRGQNVTFRCDPISEHNRLYWYRQTLGQGPEFLTYFQNEAQLEKSRLLSDRFSAERPKGSFSTLEIQRTEQGDSAMYLCASSPRRDGQETQYFGPGTRLLVL.

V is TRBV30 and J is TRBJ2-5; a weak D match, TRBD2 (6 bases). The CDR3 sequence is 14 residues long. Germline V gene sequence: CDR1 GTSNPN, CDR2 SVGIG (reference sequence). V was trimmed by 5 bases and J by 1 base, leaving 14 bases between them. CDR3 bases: TGTGCCTGGCATAGGAGGGATTCCCAAGAGACCCAGTACTTC. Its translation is CAWHRRDSQETQYF.

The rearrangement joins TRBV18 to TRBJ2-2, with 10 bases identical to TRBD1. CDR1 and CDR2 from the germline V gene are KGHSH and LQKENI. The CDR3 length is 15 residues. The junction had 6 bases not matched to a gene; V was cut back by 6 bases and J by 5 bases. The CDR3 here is CASSAGTGVTGELFF. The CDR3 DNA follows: TGTGCCAGCTCCGCCGGGACAGGGGTGACCGGGGAGCTGTTTTTT. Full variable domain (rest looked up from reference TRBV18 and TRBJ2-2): NAGVMQNPRHLVRRRGQEARLRCSPMKGHSHVYWYRQLPEEGLKFMVYLQKENIIDESGMPKERFSAEFPKEGPSILRIQQVVRGDSAAYFCASSAGTGVTGELFFGEGSRLTVL.

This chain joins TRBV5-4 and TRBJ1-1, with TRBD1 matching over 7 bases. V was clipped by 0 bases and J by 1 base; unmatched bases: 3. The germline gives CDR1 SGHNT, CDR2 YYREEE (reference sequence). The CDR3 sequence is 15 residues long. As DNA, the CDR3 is TGTGCCAGCAGCTTGGGTGGGACAGCGAACACTGAAGCTTTCTTT. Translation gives CASSLGGTANTEAFF.

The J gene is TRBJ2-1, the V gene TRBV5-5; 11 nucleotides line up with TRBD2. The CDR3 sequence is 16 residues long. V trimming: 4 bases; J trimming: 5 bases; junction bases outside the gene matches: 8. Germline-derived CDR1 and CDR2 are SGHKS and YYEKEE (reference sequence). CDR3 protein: CASSRVGTSGNNEQFF. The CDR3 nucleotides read TGTGCCAGCAGCCGCGTCGGGACTAGCGGAAACAATGAGCAGTTCTTC. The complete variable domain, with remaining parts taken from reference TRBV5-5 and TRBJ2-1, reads DAGVTQSPTHLIKTRGQQVTLRCSPISGHKSVSWYQQVLGQGPQFIFQYYEKEERGRGNFPDRFSARQFPNYSSELNVNALLLGDSALYLCASSRVGTSGNNEQFFGPGTRLTVL.

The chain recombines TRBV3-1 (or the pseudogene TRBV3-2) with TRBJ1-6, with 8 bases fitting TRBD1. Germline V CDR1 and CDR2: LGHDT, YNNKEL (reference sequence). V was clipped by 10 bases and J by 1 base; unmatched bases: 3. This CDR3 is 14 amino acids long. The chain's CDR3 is CATQGASYNSPLHF. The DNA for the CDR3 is TGTGCCACCCAGGGGGCTTCCTATAATTCACCCCTCCACTTT.

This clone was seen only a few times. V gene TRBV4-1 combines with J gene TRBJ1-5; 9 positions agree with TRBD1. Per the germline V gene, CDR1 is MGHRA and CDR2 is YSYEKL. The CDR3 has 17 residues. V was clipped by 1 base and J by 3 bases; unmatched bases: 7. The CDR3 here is CASSQATGGPHNQPQHF. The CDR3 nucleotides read TGCGCCAGCAGCCAAGCTACAGGGGGCCCACACAATCAGCCCCAGCATTTT.

The CDR3 DNA is TGTGCCAGCAGCATGCCGACAGGGGAAGGGCAAGAGACCCAGTACTTC. Translation: CASSMPTGEGQETQYF. V gene TRBV5-4 combines with J gene TRBJ2-5, with 8 bases lining up with TRBD1. J was trimmed by 2 bases and V by 4 bases; bases with no gene match: 10. Per the germline V gene, CDR1 is SGHNT and CDR2 is YYREEE (reference sequence). This CDR3 region has 16 residues.

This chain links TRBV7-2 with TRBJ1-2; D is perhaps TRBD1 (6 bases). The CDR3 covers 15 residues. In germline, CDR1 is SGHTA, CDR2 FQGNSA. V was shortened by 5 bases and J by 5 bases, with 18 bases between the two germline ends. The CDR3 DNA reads TGTGCCAGCAGCCCTAAGGGGGGGGTCATTTATGGCTACACCTTC. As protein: CASSPKGGVIYGYTF.

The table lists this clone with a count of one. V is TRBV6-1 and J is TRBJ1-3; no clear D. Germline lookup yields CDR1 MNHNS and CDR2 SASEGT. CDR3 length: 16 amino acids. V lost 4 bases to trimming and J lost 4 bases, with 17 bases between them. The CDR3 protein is CASSVHMGAGGNTIYF. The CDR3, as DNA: TGTGCCAGCAGTGTACACATGGGCGCGGGGGGAAACACCATATATTTT.

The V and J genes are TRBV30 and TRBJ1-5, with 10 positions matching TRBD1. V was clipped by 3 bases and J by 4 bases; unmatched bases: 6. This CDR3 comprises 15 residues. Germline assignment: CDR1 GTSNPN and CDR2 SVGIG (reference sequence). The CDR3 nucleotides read TGTGCCTGGAGCAGTCCGGACAGGGGGAATCAGCCCCAGCATTTT. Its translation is CAWSSPDRGNQPQHF.

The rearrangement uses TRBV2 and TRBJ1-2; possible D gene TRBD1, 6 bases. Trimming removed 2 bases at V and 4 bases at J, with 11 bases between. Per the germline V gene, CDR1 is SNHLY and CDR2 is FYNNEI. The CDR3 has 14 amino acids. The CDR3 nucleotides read TGTGCCAGCAGTGAACAGGGGACAATCTATGGCTACACCTTC. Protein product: CASSEQGTIYGYTF.

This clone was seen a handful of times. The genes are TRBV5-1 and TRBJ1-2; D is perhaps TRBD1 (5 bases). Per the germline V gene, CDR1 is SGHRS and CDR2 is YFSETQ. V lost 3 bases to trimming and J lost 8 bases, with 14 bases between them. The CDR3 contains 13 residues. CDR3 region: CASSWGRMDGYTF. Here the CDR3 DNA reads TGCGCCAGCAGCTGGGGCAGAATGGACGGCTACACCTTC.

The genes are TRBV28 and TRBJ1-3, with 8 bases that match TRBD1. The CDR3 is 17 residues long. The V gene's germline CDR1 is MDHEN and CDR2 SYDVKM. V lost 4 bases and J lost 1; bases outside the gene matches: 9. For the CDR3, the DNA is TGTGCCAGCAGTTCAAAACCGGGACAGGTATCTGGAAACACCATATATTTT. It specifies CASSSKPGQVSGNTIYF.

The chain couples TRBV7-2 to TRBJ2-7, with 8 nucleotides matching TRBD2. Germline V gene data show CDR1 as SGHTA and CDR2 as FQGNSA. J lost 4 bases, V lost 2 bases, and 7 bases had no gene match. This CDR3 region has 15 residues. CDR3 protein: CASSLSGGPKYEQYF. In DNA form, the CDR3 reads TGTGCCAGCAGCTTATCGGGGGGGCCAAAATACGAGCAGTACTTC.

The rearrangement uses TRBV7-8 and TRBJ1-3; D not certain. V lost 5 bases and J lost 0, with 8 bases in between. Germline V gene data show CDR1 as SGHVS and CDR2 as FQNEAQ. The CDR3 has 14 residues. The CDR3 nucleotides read TGTGCCAGCAGCCTCGAGGCCTCTGGAAACACCATATATTTT. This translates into CASSLEASGNTIYF. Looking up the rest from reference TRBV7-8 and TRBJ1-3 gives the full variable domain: GAGVSQSPRYKVAKRGQDVALRCDPISGHVSLFWYQQALGQGPEFLTYFQNEAQLDKSGLPSDRFFAERPEGSVSTLKIQRTQQEDSAVYLCASSLEASGNTIYFGEGSWLTVV.

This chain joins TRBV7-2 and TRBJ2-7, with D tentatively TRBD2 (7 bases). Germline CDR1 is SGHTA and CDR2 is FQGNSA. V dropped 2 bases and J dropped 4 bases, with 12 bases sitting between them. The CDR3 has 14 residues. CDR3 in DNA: TGTGCCAGCAGCTTATCGGCGGGGGCGTACGAGCAGTACTTC. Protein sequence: CASSLSAGAYEQYF.

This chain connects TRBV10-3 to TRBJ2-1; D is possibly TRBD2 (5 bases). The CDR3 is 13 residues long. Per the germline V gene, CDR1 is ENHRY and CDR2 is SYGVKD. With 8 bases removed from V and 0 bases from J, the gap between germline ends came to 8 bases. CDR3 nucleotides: TGTGCCATCCGGGATAGCTCCTACAATGAGCAGTTCTTC. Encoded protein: CAIRDSSYNEQFF.

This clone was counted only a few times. The DNA for the CDR3 is TGCGCCAGCAGCCCTTCTGGGGCCAACGTCCTGACTTTC. Encoded protein: CASSPSGANVLTF. The chain is built from TRBV5-1 and TRBJ2-6; unclear D gene. CDR3 length: 13 residues. CDR1 and CDR2 from the germline V gene are SGHRS and YFSETQ. V was trimmed by 4 bases and J by 1 base, leaving 3 bases between them.

Here the CDR3 reads CASSRRTGGTEAFF. The DNA of the CDR3 is TGTGCCAGCAGTCGGAGGACAGGGGGCACTGAAGCTTTCTTT. This chain uses TRBV2 with TRBJ1-1, with TRBD1 identical over 10 bases. The germline CDR1 and CDR2 sequences are SNHLY and FYNNEI. V trimming: 5 bases; J trimming: 4 bases; junction bases outside the gene matches: 4. CDR3 size: 14 residues. Full variable domain (rest looked up from reference TRBV2 and TRBJ1-1): EPEVTQTPSHQVTQMGQEVILRCVPISNHLYFYWYRQILGQKVEFLVSFYNNEISEKSEIFDDQFSVERPDGSNFTLKIRSTKLEDSAMYFCASSRRTGGTEAFFGQGTRLTVV.

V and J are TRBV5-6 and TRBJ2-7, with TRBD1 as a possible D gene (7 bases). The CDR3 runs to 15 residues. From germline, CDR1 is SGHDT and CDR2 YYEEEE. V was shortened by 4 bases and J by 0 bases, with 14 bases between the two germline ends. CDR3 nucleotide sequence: TGTGCCAGCAGCGGTGCAGGGGGGAGCTCCTACGAGCAGTACTTC. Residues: CASSGAGGSSYEQYF.

This CDR3 reads CASKATPRAEQFF. The CDR3 DNA follows: TGCGCCAGTAAAGCCACACCGAGGGCTGAGCAGTTCTTC. The chain carries TRBV10-1 and TRBJ2-1; D might be TRBD2 (5 bases). Germline V lookup: CDR1 WNHNN, CDR2 SYGVQD (reference sequence). Trimming took off 9 bases at V and 9 bases at J, with 18 bases between the two ends. This CDR3 has 13 residues.